This is a list of T cell receptor beta chains from one sample in a study of Graves' ophthalmopathy and Graves' hyperthyroidism. Each CDR3 protein is one row after TCRdb ran MiXCR on the multiplex PCR reads. The sample has some 520,000 distinct CDR3 sequences, about an eighth seen once; the top ten hold about 9.4%. The sequenced material came from blood. These TCRs come from a woman between 25 and 40 years old with Graves' ophthalmopathy. Both conserved end residues are part of each CDR3. The D gene is left open where the match is weak. Only some rows state a clone size, as once, few, many or a class for expanded clones.

j_gene | d_gene | abundance | v_gene | CDR3aa | CDR3nt
TRBJ1-2 | NA | many | TRBV2 | CASQGQGLNYGYTF | TGTGCCTCCCAGGGTCAGGGATTAAACTATGGCTACACCTTC
TRBJ1-1 | NA | few | TRBV14 | CASSQVFQPDRAFF | TGTGCCAGCAGCCAAGTTTTCCAGCCGGACCGAGCTTTCTTT
TRBJ2-5 | TRBD2 | few | TRBV5-1 | CASSLVPLMTSGNGETQYF | TGCGCCAGCAGCTTGGTTCCACTTATGACTAGCGGTAACGGGGAGACCCAGTACTTC
TRBJ2-7 | TRBD2 | many | TRBV15 | CATSRGKGLTYEQYF | TGTGCCACCAGCAGGGGCAAGGGACTAACCTACGAGCAGTACTTC
TRBJ1-2 | NA | many | TRBV5-5 | CASSFQGSQGGYTF | TGTGCCAGCAGCTTCCAGGGGTCCCAGGGTGGCTACACCTTC
TRBJ1-2 | NA | many | TRBV12-5 | CASGLPQGRYGYTF | TGTGCTAGTGGTTTGCCACAGGGTCGGTATGGCTACACCTTC
TRBJ2-5 | NA | many | TRBV10-3 | CAISAGDRETQYF | TGTGCCATCAGTGCGGGGGACCGAGAGACCCAGTACTTC
TRBJ1-1 | NA | NA | TRBV12-5 | CASEVMNTEAFF | TGTGCTAGTGAGGTGATGAACACTGAAGCTTTCTTT
TRBJ2-5 | NA | few | TRBV7-9 | CASAKPGPAGETQYF | TGTGCCAGCGCAAAACCGGGACCCGCTGGAGAGACCCAGTACTTC
TRBJ1-2 | NA | NA | TRBV28 | CASNLGGDHYGYTF | TGTGCCAGCAACCTGGGAGGGGACCACTATGGCTACACCTTC
TRBJ1-2 | TRBD1 | many | TRBV2 | CASSRTGTTGYTF | TGTGCCAGCAGTAGGACAGGGACGACAGGCTACACCTTC
TRBJ2-4 | TRBD2 | many | TRBV6-2/TRBV6-3 | CASSSGLVGLTQYF | TGTGCCAGCAGTTCTGGACTAGTGGGCCTTACTCAGTACTTC
TRBJ1-2 | TRBD1 | many | TRBV12-3/TRBV12-4 | CASSNRRSTGLDYGYTF | TGTGCCAGCAGTAATCGCCGATCGACAGGGTTGGACTATGGCTACACCTTC
TRBJ2-2 | NA | many | TRBV24-1 | CATSGIRGTGELFF | TGTGCCACCAGTGGGATCAGGGGTACCGGGGAGCTGTTTTTT
TRBJ1-1 | NA | NA | TRBV18 | CASNEGRGYTEAFF | TGTGCCAGCAACGAGGGCAGGGGTTACACTGAAGCTTTCTTT
TRBJ2-7 | TRBD1 | many | TRBV28 | CASSLSWTGQPYEQYF | TGTGCCAGCAGTTTATCATGGACAGGACAGCCCTACGAGCAGTACTTC
TRBJ2-7 | TRBD2 | NA | TRBV12-3/TRBV12-4 | CASSIAGVYEQYF | TGTGCCAGCAGCATAGCGGGAGTTTACGAGCAGTACTTC
TRBJ1-5 | NA | many | TRBV6-5 | CASRRINQPQHF | TGTGCCAGCAGACGAATCAATCAGCCCCAGCATTTT
TRBJ2-5 | TRBD2 | NA | TRBV7-7 | CASSLLPLAGGLETQYF | TGTGCTAGCAGCTTACTCCCACTAGCGGGAGGGCTGGAGACCCAGTACTTC
TRBJ1-5 | NA | few | TRBV18 | CASSPLEGNQPQHF | TGTGCCAGCTCACCACTGGAAGGAAATCAGCCCCAGCATTTT
TRBJ2-5 | NA | many | TRBV7-3 | CASSLRGTAGETQYF | TGTGCCAGCAGCTTAAGGGGCACGGCGGGGGAGACCCAGTACTTC
TRBJ1-1 | NA | many | TRBV10-2 | CASSESAGNGNTEAFF | TGCGCCAGCAGTGAGTCGGCAGGGAATGGAAACACTGAAGCTTTCTTT
TRBJ2-2 | NA | NA | TRBV12-5 | CASGLDRHTGELFF | TGTGCTAGTGGTTTGGACCGCCACACCGGGGAGCTGTTTTTT
TRBJ2-7 | TRBD2 | NA | TRBV6-1 | CASSAASGSSSYEQYF | TGTGCCAGCAGTGCGGCTAGCGGTTCTAGCTCCTACGAGCAGTACTTC
TRBJ1-1 | NA | many | TRBV24-1 | CATSDTDSEAFF | TGTGCCACCAGTGATACAGATAGTGAAGCTTTCTTT
TRBJ1-5 | NA | few | TRBV11-2 | CASSLSPGQGRNQPQHF | TGTGCCAGCAGCTTATCCCCCGGCCAGGGGCGCAATCAGCCCCAGCATTTT
TRBJ2-2 | NA | few | TRBV19 | CASSMAHPTGELFF | TGTGCCAGTAGTATGGCCCATCCCACCGGGGAGCTGTTTTTT
TRBJ2-7 | TRBD1 | many | TRBV6-1 | CASTPGQGGYEQYF | TGTGCCAGCACCCCTGGACAGGGTGGGTACGAGCAGTACTTC
TRBJ2-7 | TRBD1 | many | TRBV12-3/TRBV12-4 | CASSGQVGYEQYF | TGTGCCAGCAGCGGACAGGTTGGCTACGAGCAGTACTTC
TRBJ1-1 | TRBD1 | many | TRBV27 | CASSLTRLTGVNTEAFF | TGTGCCAGCAGTTTAACACGTCTAACAGGGGTGAACACTGAAGCTTTCTTT
TRBJ1-1 | NA | many | TRBV6-2/TRBV6-3 | CASSYSKGVAQRANTEAFF | TGTGCCAGCAGTTACTCGAAAGGGGTTGCCCAAAGGGCGAACACTGAAGCTTTCTTT
TRBJ2-7 | NA | NA | TRBV6-5 | CASSYVGLNEQYF | TGTGCCAGCAGTTACGTGGGGCTAAACGAGCAGTACTTC
TRBJ1-2 | NA | many | TRBV12-3/TRBV12-4 | CASSFSTEGGYGYTF | TGTGCCAGCAGCTTCTCCACGGAGGGTGGCTATGGCTACACCTTC
TRBJ2-2 | NA | NA | TRBV18 | CASSPALPRNTGELFF | TGTGCCAGCTCACCGGCCCTACCTCGGAACACCGGGGAGCTGTTTTTT
TRBJ1-1 | TRBD1 | NA | TRBV6-5 | CASSYSTLGQMNTEAFF | TGTGCCAGCAGTTACTCGACTCTGGGACAGATGAACACTGAAGCTTTCTTT
TRBJ1-2 | TRBD1 | many | TRBV24-1 | CATSDYRGSRGGYTF | TGTGCCACCAGTGATTACAGGGGAAGTAGAGGTGGCTACACCTTC
TRBJ2-5 | TRBD2 | many | TRBV12-5 | CASGSGEETQYF | TGTGCTAGTGGTAGCGGGGAAGAGACCCAGTACTTC
TRBJ1-1 | NA | NA | TRBV11-1 | CASSLHPQGGGTEAFF | TGTGCCAGCAGCCTACACCCCCAGGGCGGGGGGACTGAAGCTTTCTTT
TRBJ2-4 | TRBD1 | NA | TRBV27 | CASSSGQGILAKNIQYF | TGTGCCAGCAGTTCCGGACAGGGGATTTTAGCCAAAAACATTCAGTACTTC
TRBJ1-2 | NA | many | TRBV2 | CASSEARQDHYGYTF | TGTGCCAGCAGTGAAGCTCGGCAGGATCACTATGGCTACACCTTC
TRBJ2-7 | TRBD2 | NA | TRBV19 | CASTPREGQAYEQYF | TGTGCCAGTACCCCTCGGGAGGGGCAGGCCTACGAGCAGTACTTC
TRBJ1-2 | NA | many | TRBV4-1 | CASSQDGGGNYGYTF | TGCGCCAGCAGCCAAGACGGGGGAGGGAACTATGGCTACACCTTC
TRBJ2-7 | NA | many | TRBV10-3 | CAISGRLGEYEQYF | TGTGCCATCAGTGGTCGCCTTGGGGAGTACGAGCAGTACTTC
TRBJ2-7 | TRBD1 | many | TRBV10-3 | CAISENDRGEQYF | TGTGCCATCAGTGAAAACGACAGGGGCGAGCAGTACTTC